What follows are 23 T cell receptor beta chains derived from one specimen sequenced in a study of blood T cell repertoires in COVID-19. Some clones are missing from TCRdb's copy, which holds only in-frame ones; the method was immunoSEQ multiplex PCR. The sample yields 170,000 or so clones, about 83% seen once. Sequenced input: peripheral blood. The source is a woman aged 70-85 years with COVID-19, enrolled during active disease.

The J gene is TRBJ2-5, the V gene TRBV2; TRBD2 agrees at 8 bases. CDR1 is SNHLY and CDR2 is FYNNEI in the germline V gene. The ends lost 4 bases at V and 0 bases at J; junction bases unmatched: 4. The CDR3 is 15 amino acids. The CDR3 region has the DNA TGTGCCAGCAGTGGGGGTAGCGGGAACCAAGAGACCCAGTACTTC. It yields the protein CASSGGSGNQETQYF.

The chain has TRBV19 and TRBJ2-1; 13 positions match TRBD2. Germline V gene data show CDR1 as LNHDA and CDR2 as SQIVND (reference sequence). The CDR3 has 16 amino acids. V trimming: 10 bases; J trimming: 6 bases; junction bases outside the gene matches: 12. CDR3 sequence: CAIGGLAGSARNEQFF. The DNA for the CDR3 is TGTGCCATAGGGGGACTAGCGGGAAGCGCCCGCAATGAGCAGTTCTTC.

The table lists this clone with a few counts. This chain joins TRBV4-1 and TRBJ1-1; weak D call: TRBD1 (6 bases). The germline CDR1 and CDR2 sequences are MGHRA and YSYEKL. Trimming left V 1 base short and J 3 bases short, with 9 bases between. The length of the CDR3 is 14 residues. The CDR3 DNA follows: TGCGCCAGCAGCCAAGGAGGGGGAGACACTGAAGCTTTCTTT. Translating it yields CASSQGGGDTEAFF.

This rearrangement joins TRBV3-1 (or the pseudogene TRBV3-2) to TRBJ1-1, with 10 bases matching TRBD1. The CDR3 sequence is 15 residues long. Unmatched junction bases numbered 5, after V lost 3 bases and J lost 4 bases. Per the germline V gene, CDR1 is LGHDT and CDR2 is YNNKEL (reference sequence). CDR3: CASSHRDRGPTEAFF. The CDR3, as DNA: TGTGCCAGCAGCCATCGGGACAGGGGACCCACTGAAGCTTTCTTT.

V gene TRBV4-1 combines with J gene TRBJ1-1, with 8 bases fitting TRBD1. CDR3 length: 14 amino acids. J gave up 5 bases and V 3 bases, and 5 bases lay outside the gene matches. The germline V gene encodes CDR1 MGHRA and CDR2 YSYEKL. CDR3 residues: CASSHQTGVTEAFF. The CDR3, as DNA: TGCGCCAGCAGCCACCAGACAGGGGTGACTGAAGCTTTCTTT.

V and J are TRBV3-1 (or the pseudogene TRBV3-2) and TRBJ1-2, with D tentatively TRBD1 (5 bases). The CDR3 has 13 amino acids. Trimming pared 1 base from V and 8 bases from J, leaving 11 bases between. Germline CDR1 reads LGHDT; CDR2 reads YNNKEL (reference sequence). The CDR3 loop reads CASSQAGNRGYTF. The DNA for the CDR3 is TGTGCCAGCAGCCAAGCAGGGAATAGGGGCTACACCTTC.

J is TRBJ1-1 and V is TRBV6-7, with D possibly being TRBD1 (5 bases). TRBV6-7 is flagged as an ORF with uncertain function. Trimming removed 6 bases at V and 0 bases at J, with 26 bases between. The length of the CDR3 is 19 residues. The CDR3 sequence: CASSKKFDRERGMNTEAFF. CDR3 coding DNA: TGTGCCAGCAGCAAAAAATTCGATCGGGAGAGGGGAATGAACACTGAAGCTTTCTTT.

This chain links TRBV5-1 with TRBJ1-1; D gene ambiguous. Germline V gives CDR1 SGHRS, CDR2 YFSETQ. The CDR3 sequence is 13 residues long. The V end lost 0 bases, the J end lost 1 base, and 4 bases lay between the germline ends. The CDR3 spells CASSLGGNTEAFF. DNA of the CDR3: TGCGCCAGCAGCTTGGGAGGGAACACTGAAGCTTTCTTT. Filled out from reference TRBV5-1 and TRBJ1-1, the complete variable domain reads KAGVTQTPRYLIKTRGQQVTLSCSPISGHRSVSWYQQTPGQGLQFLFEYFSETQRNKGNFPGRFSGRQFSNSRSEMNVSTLELGDSALYLCASSLGGNTEAFFGQGTRLTVV.

The rearrangement uses TRBV10-1 and TRBJ2-7, with 9 bases that match TRBD1. This CDR3 region has 13 residues. CDR1 is WNHNN and CDR2 is SYGVQD in the germline V gene (reference sequence). V lost 7 bases to trimming and J lost 3 bases; unmatched junction nucleotides: 4. CDR3 loop: CASTSDRGYEQYF. The CDR3 nucleotides are TGCGCCAGCACATCGGACAGGGGCTACGAGCAGTACTTC.

V and J are TRBV12-3 or TRBV12-4 and TRBJ1-1; TRBD1 matches 7 bases. The junction had 3 bases not matched to a gene; V was cut back by 5 bases and J by 3 bases. There are 13 residues in the CDR3. The CDR3 nucleotides are TGTGCCAGCAGTAATCAGGGGGACACTGAAGCTTTCTTT. It codes for CASSNQGDTEAFF.

The chain uses TRBV9 and TRBJ1-2, with 12 positions matching TRBD1. The CDR3 has 16 amino acids. CDR1 and CDR2 from the germline V gene are SGDLS and YYNGEE. J lost 8 bases, V lost 4 bases, and 12 bases had no gene match. CDR3 residues: CASSPGTGGAPGGYTF. CDR3 sequence (DNA): TGTGCCAGCAGCCCGGGGACAGGGGGCGCCCCAGGGGGCTACACCTTC.

This sequence joins TRBV2 and TRBJ2-1; 9 nucleotides align to TRBD2. This CDR3 spans 18 amino acids. Looked up from germline, CDR1 is SNHLY and CDR2 is FYNNEI. V lost 8 bases and J lost 0; bases outside the gene matches: 14. Written as DNA, the CDR3 is TGTGCCAGCGGGGGCGGGAGGGCCCCCGGAAGCTCCTACAATGAGCAGTTCTTC. This sequence encodes CASGGGRAPGSSYNEQFF.

This clone was detected only once. The rearrangement links TRBV18 to TRBJ2-7, with 10 bases that match TRBD1. The germline V gene has CDR1 KGHSH and CDR2 LQKENI. Trimming cost V 5 bases and J 3 bases; bases outside gene matches: 4. This CDR3 has 14 amino acids. The CDR3 is CASSEDRGDYEQYF. The CDR3 DNA is TGTGCCAGCTCAGAGGACAGGGGGGACTACGAGCAGTACTTC.

The chain couples TRBV4-2 to TRBJ2-7; TRBD2 matches at 9 bases. V shed 3 bases and J 4 bases; nucleotides not matched to a gene: 7. This CDR3 is built from 15 residues. The germline V gene encodes CDR1 LGHNA and CDR2 YNFKEQ. CDR3 coding DNA: TGTGCCAGCAGCCAGGTCCTAGCGGGAAGATACGAGCAGTACTTC. Amino acid sequence: CASSQVLAGRYEQYF.

V gene TRBV7-2 combines with J gene TRBJ2-1; 10 bases fit TRBD2. V was pared by 1 base and J by 0 bases, with 3 bases of the junction left unmatched. Germline CDR1 is SGHTA and CDR2 is FQGNSA. The CDR3 spans 17 residues. CDR3 protein: CASSLGASGSSYNEQFF. CDR3 DNA: TGTGCCAGCAGCTTAGGGGCTAGCGGGAGCTCCTACAATGAGCAGTTCTTC.

V and J are TRBV9 and TRBJ2-5; possibly TRBD1 for D (5 bases). The germline V and J ends were trimmed by 2 bases and 1 base, with 12 bases remaining between them. CDR3 length: 15 amino acids. Germline CDR1 reads SGDLS; CDR2 reads YYNGEE. CDR3 loop: CASSVGGHFQETQYF. CDR3 DNA: TGTGCCAGCAGCGTGGGCGGACACTTCCAAGAGACCCAGTACTTC.

V and J are TRBV19 and TRBJ1-3; D gene ambiguous. Germline V gene data show CDR1 as LNHDA and CDR2 as SQIVND (reference sequence). The CDR3 has 14 residues. The V end lost 5 bases, the J end lost 3 bases, and 11 bases lay between the germline ends. CDR3 bases: TGTGCCAGTAGTCTCCCCAGGATTGGAAACACCATATATTTT. This encodes CASSLPRIGNTIYF.

This chain uses TRBV7-2 with TRBJ2-2; D remains ambiguous. This CDR3 spans 14 amino acids. Germline CDR1 SGHTA, CDR2 FQGNSA. V dropped 1 base and J dropped 2 bases, with 5 bases sitting between them. CDR3 coding DNA: TGTGCCAGCAGCTTAGTACTAAACACCGGGGAGCTGTTTTTT. Its protein product is CASSLVLNTGELFF.

This sequence joins TRBV11-2 and TRBJ2-2; D unclear. The CDR3 loop spans 15 amino acids. The germline V gene encodes CDR1 SGHAT and CDR2 FQNNGV. Trimming removed 5 bases at V and 6 bases at J, with 16 bases between. Here the CDR3 DNA reads TGTGCCAGCAGCCGATTGTACAGTCCCCCCGGGGAGCTGTTTTTT. Translated, it gives CASSRLYSPPGELFF.

The chain combines TRBV10-3 with TRBJ1-2; 7 nucleotides match TRBD1. J lost 8 bases, V lost 6 bases, and 15 bases had no gene match. Germline values: CDR1 ENHRY, CDR2 SYGVKD. The CDR3 is 15 residues long. This CDR3 reads CAISGQVYSASGYTF. As DNA, the CDR3 is TGTGCCATCAGCGGACAGGTTTACTCAGCGAGCGGCTACACCTTC.

The J gene is TRBJ1-2, the V gene TRBV4-1, with TRBD1 matching 7 bases. Per the germline V gene, CDR1 is MGHRA and CDR2 is YSYEKL. J gave up 8 bases and V 3 bases, and 12 bases lay outside the gene matches. This CDR3 contains 15 residues. The CDR3 loop reads CASSHTKSTGSGYTF. Here the CDR3 DNA reads TGCGCCAGCAGCCACACTAAATCGACAGGGTCGGGCTACACCTTC.

This clone was detected once. This CDR3 reads CSVEEVGLGSEQYF. The CDR3 nucleotides read TGCAGCGTTGAAGAAGTCGGCCTGGGCTCCGAGCAGTACTTC. The chain is built from TRBV29-1 and TRBJ2-7; D unclear. Germline assignment: CDR1 SQVTM and CDR2 ANQGSEA. Trimming left V 0 bases short and J 6 bases short, with 15 bases between. This CDR3 spans 14 amino acids.

This clone was recorded once. The rearrangement joins TRBV5-4 to TRBJ1-1, with D possibly being TRBD1 (5 bases). V lost 1 base to trimming and J lost 0 bases, with 10 bases between them. Per germline, CDR1 SGHNT and CDR2 YYREEE (reference sequence). This CDR3 region has 15 residues. CDR3 protein: CASSLSRGVNTEAFF. The CDR3 DNA sequence: TGTGCCAGCAGCTTGTCCCGGGGGGTGAACACTGAAGCTTTCTTT.